One T cell receptor beta chain is described in this entry. The data originate from a study of blood T cell repertoires in COVID-19. Whole-study context: The United States, Italy and Spain provided the acute and convalescent COVID-19 samples. T cells, B-cell-depleted T cells, or PBMCs supplied cDNA or gDNA.

As handled by the study authors: Estimation of nucleated cell counts was performed using reference gene primer amplification. Libraries were prepared by immunoSEQ multiplex PCR; TCRdb keeps only in-frame clonotypes and omits some of them. That table furnishes V, J and clone size, whereas the DNA furnished D and trimming. Of approximately 90,000 clones listed, less than 90% were seen once; the top ten hold around a sixth. The CDR3 covers 15 residues. CDR1 is MDHEN and CDR2 is SYDVKM in the germline V gene. J lost 6 bases, V lost 5 bases, and 7 bases had no gene match. The specimen sequenced was peripheral blood. The receptor was isolated from a woman of 80 years or more with acute or convalescent COVID-19. This chain uses TRBV28 with TRBJ1-6, with TRBD1 matching over 7 bases. CDR3 DNA: TGTGCCAGCAGTCTCCCGGGACAGCGTAATTCACCCCTCCACTTT. This sequence encodes CASSLPGQRNSPLHF.